This entry lists 27 T cell receptor beta chains sequenced from one sample in a study of shared clonotypes between healthy human individuals (TCRdb year 2020). CD8 naive samples were CD45RO-negative cells positively selected for CCR7, giving a CD45RA+CCR7+ population that excluded TemRA cells. Libraries were constructed by the immunoSEQ multiplex PCR assay. TCRdb obtained this table from immuneACCESS and retained in-frame rearrangements with V and J assigned. These tables miss some clones; where compared with another copy, unresolved V genes account for less than half of the shortfall, and the remainder is unexplained. The sample data list around 2,100,000 clones, and about 95% of these were observed just once. 1.2% of the sample lies in the top ten. Sequences were obtained from naive CD8+ T cells sorted from blood. The cell subset or site label for this specimen denotes: CD45RA+CCR7+. The receptors shown here come from a man aged 18 to 29 in good health.

The V and J genes are TRBV29-1 and TRBJ2-7; D may be TRBD1 (6 bases). CDR3 length: 14 residues. V lost 3 bases and J lost 2, with 14 bases in between. In germline, CDR1 is SQVTM, CDR2 ANQGSEA. The CDR3 here is CSVELVGATYEQYF. The CDR3, as DNA: TGCAGCGTTGAGCTAGTGGGGGCTACCTACGAGCAGTACTTC.

V gene TRBV27 combines with J gene TRBJ2-3; unclear D gene. With 7 bases removed from V and 6 bases from J, the gap between germline ends came to 5 bases. The germline V gene encodes CDR1 MNHEY and CDR2 SMNVEV (reference sequence). The CDR3 totals 10 residues. DNA of the CDR3: TGTGCCAGCATCGGGGATACGCAGTATTTT. This codes for CASIGDTQYF.

This chain connects TRBV7-9 to TRBJ2-5, with TRBD2 as a possible D gene (6 bases). The CDR3 has 16 residues. Germline V gene data show CDR1 as SEHNR and CDR2 as FQNEAQ (reference sequence). The germline V and J ends were trimmed by 5 bases and 3 bases, with 19 bases remaining between them. CDR3 sequence reads: CASSQTARGEEETQYF. The CDR3 DNA follows: TGTGCCAGCAGCCAGACGGCGCGAGGGGAGGAAGAGACCCAGTACTTC.

The chain is built from TRBV5-8 and TRBJ1-2; TRBD1 is a possible D gene (6 bases). CDR3 size: 17 residues. V was cut by 0 bases and J by 3 bases, with 18 bases left in between. In germline, CDR1 is SGHTS, CDR2 YDEGEE. The CDR3 loop reads CASSLGDRDTRDYGYTF. Written as DNA, the CDR3 is TGTGCCAGCAGCTTGGGGGACCGGGACACCCGGGACTATGGCTACACCTTC.

CDR3: CASSIPLLGTEGETQYF. The DNA of the CDR3 is TGTGCCAGCAGTATTCCTCTTTTGGGGACGGAGGGGGAGACCCAGTACTTC. J is TRBJ2-5 and V is TRBV2; TRBD2 might be the D (6 bases). V was pared by 5 bases and J by 5 bases, with 24 bases between. The CDR3 spans 17 residues. Germline V CDR1 and CDR2: SNHLY, FYNNEI.

This chain joins TRBV28 and TRBJ2-2; 8 nucleotides align to TRBD1. Per the germline V gene, CDR1 is MDHEN and CDR2 is SYDVKM. Losses at the gene ends were 1 base for V and 6 bases for J; bases not matched to a gene: 7. CDR3 length: 16 amino acids. The CDR3 region is CASSLYGQGASGELFF. The CDR3, as DNA: TGTGCCAGCAGTTTATACGGACAGGGTGCGTCCGGGGAGCTGTTTTTT. Based on the CDR3 plus reference TRBV28 and TRBJ2-2, the full variable domain is DVKVTQSSRYLVKRTGEKVFLECVQDMDHENMFWYRQDPGLGLRLIYFSYDVKMKEKGDIPEGYSVSREKKERFSLILESASTNQTSMYLCASSLYGQGASGELFFGEGSRLTVL.

V gene TRBV4-3 combines with J gene TRBJ2-1; 8 nucleotides match TRBD2. Per the germline V gene, CDR1 is LGHNA and CDR2 is YSLEER. CDR3 size: 17 residues. V shed 0 bases, J shed 0 bases, and the junction held 4 bases outside the gene matches. CDR3 nucleotides: TGCGCCAGCAGCCAAGATTCCGGGAGGGTCTCCTACAATGAGCAGTTCTTC. Protein sequence: CASSQDSGRVSYNEQFF.

V usage is TRBV28 and J usage is TRBJ2-7; 9 nucleotides line up with TRBD1. In germline, CDR1 is MDHEN, CDR2 SYDVKM. The V gene end was trimmed by 5 bases and the J gene end by 3 bases; junction bases not matched to a gene: 8. The CDR3 consists of 15 residues. Here the CDR3 reads CASSTGTGHHYEQYF. The CDR3 region has the DNA TGTGCCAGCAGTACCGGGACAGGGCACCACTACGAGCAGTACTTC.

This clone occurred once. The V and J genes are TRBV11-2 and TRBJ2-3; no firm D call. The germline CDR1 and CDR2 sequences are SGHAT and FQNNGV. The CDR3 is 11 residues long. V lost 8 bases and J lost 1, with 4 bases in between. CDR3 in amino acids: CASPGTDTQYF. The CDR3 region has the DNA TGTGCCAGCCCGGGCACAGATACGCAGTATTTT.

The rearrangement uses TRBV9 and TRBJ1-2, with no clear D. Germline V lookup: CDR1 SGDLS, CDR2 YYNGEE. Trimming removed 3 bases from V and 3 bases from J, with 15 bases in between. CDR3 length: 15 residues. DNA of the CDR3: TGTGCCAGCAGCGCGGCGGCTAGCTACGACTATGGCTACACCTTC. It translates to CASSAAASYDYGYTF.

This clone was counted once. This chain connects TRBV5-1 to TRBJ2-1; maybe TRBD1 (6 bases). This CDR3 is 13 amino acids long. Germline CDR1 is SGHRS and CDR2 is YFSETQ. V shed 4 bases and J shed 5 bases, with 10 bases lying between them. CDR3 in amino acids: CASSPDSDNEQFF. In DNA form, the CDR3 reads TGCGCCAGCAGCCCGGACAGCGACAATGAGCAGTTCTTC. Using reference TRBV5-1 and TRBJ2-1 for the parts outside the CDR3, the full variable domain is KAGVTQTPRYLIKTRGQQVTLSCSPISGHRSVSWYQQTPGQGLQFLFEYFSETQRNKGNFPGRFSGRQFSNSRSEMNVSTLELGDSALYLCASSPDSDNEQFFGPGTRLTVL.

The rearrangement links TRBV13 to TRBJ2-7; D gene unclear. V lost 5 bases and J lost 0, with 8 bases in between. There are 13 residues in the CDR3. Germline CDR1 reads PRHDT; CDR2 reads FYEKMQ (reference sequence). Written as DNA, the CDR3 is TGTGCCAGCAGCCCTTCGGCCTCCTACGAGCAGTACTTC. It specifies CASSPSASYEQYF.

This clone was found once. The chain joins TRBV29-1 to TRBJ2-7; D not certain. This CDR3 has 11 residues. V was pared by 3 bases and J by 3 bases, with 6 bases between. CDR1 and CDR2 from the germline V gene are SQVTM and ANQGSEA. CDR3 in amino acids: CSVDSSYEQYF. The CDR3 DNA follows: TGCAGCGTTGATTCCAGCTACGAGCAGTACTTC.

This sequence joins TRBV10-1 and TRBJ2-1; D uncertain. In germline, CDR1 is WNHNN, CDR2 SYGVQD (reference sequence). The V end was cut by 0 bases, the J end by 2 bases, with 11 bases between. The CDR3 contains 16 residues. The CDR3 loop is CASSESGRNPYNEQFF. The CDR3, as DNA: TGCGCCAGCAGTGAGTCTGGCAGGAACCCCTACAATGAGCAGTTCTTC.

Concerning this clone: Other nucleotide sequences from this sample produce the same CDR3. This sequence joins TRBV9 and TRBJ1-6; TRBD1 matches 7 bases. The CDR3 runs 14 residues. CDR1 and CDR2 (germline): SGDLS, YYNGEE. The V and J ends lost 3 bases and 7 bases, in that order; junction bases with no gene match: 4. The CDR3: CASSETGVNSPLHF. The CDR3 coding sequence is TGTGCCAGCAGCGAAACAGGGGTCAATTCACCCCTCCACTTT.

The chain links TRBV4-1 to TRBJ1-2; TRBD1 agrees at 8 bases. The germline V gene has CDR1 MGHRA and CDR2 YSYEKL. The CDR3 extends over 16 amino acids. V lost 1 base, J lost 2 bases, and 6 bases stayed unmatched. The CDR3 region has the DNA TGCGCCAGCAGCCAAGGGGTGGACAGGGCGAACTATGGCTACACCTTC. It is translated as CASSQGVDRANYGYTF.

Only one count was recorded for this clone. The chain recombines TRBV5-6 with TRBJ1-4, with TRBD1 matching 9 bases. The CDR3 consists of 18 residues. Germline CDR1 SGHDT, CDR2 YYEEEE. J was trimmed by 2 bases and V by 3 bases; bases with no gene match: 11. The CDR3 sequence is CASSSEIETGGTNEKLFF. CDR3 coding DNA: TGTGCCAGCAGCTCGGAAATAGAGACAGGGGGGACTAATGAAAAACTGTTTTTT.

This chain links TRBV7-3 with TRBJ2-3; D gene unclear. Trimming took off 5 bases at V and 0 bases at J, with 6 bases between the two ends. The germline CDR1 and CDR2 sequences are SGHTA and FQGTGA. The CDR3 loop spans 13 amino acids. The CDR3 here is CASSTISTDTQYF. The CDR3 bases are TGTGCCAGCAGCACTATCAGCACAGATACGCAGTATTTT.

The rearrangement links TRBV7-9 to TRBJ1-1, with 9 bases lining up with TRBD1. The CDR3 has 14 amino acids. V trimming: 3 bases; J trimming: 5 bases; junction bases outside the gene matches: 4. The germline gives CDR1 SEHNR, CDR2 FQNEAQ (reference sequence). The CDR3 nucleotides read TGTGCCAGCAGCTTCCGGACAGGGGAGACTGAAGCTTTCTTT. Residues: CASSFRTGETEAFF.

The chain recombines TRBV7-6 with TRBJ2-1, with 11 bases identical to TRBD2. V was pared by 5 bases and J by 0 bases, with 6 bases of the junction left unmatched. From germline, CDR1 is SGHVS and CDR2 FNYEAQ. This CDR3 has 17 residues. CDR3 residues: CASSARLAGSSYNEQFF. The CDR3 DNA reads as TGTGCCAGCAGCGCCAGACTAGCGGGGAGCTCCTACAATGAGCAGTTCTTC. Together with reference TRBV7-6 and TRBJ2-1, the CDR3 gives the full variable domain: GAGVSQSPRYKVTKRGQDVALRCDPISGHVSLYWYRQALGQGPEFLTYFNYEAQQDKSGLPNDRFSAERPEGSISTLTIQRTEQRDSAMYRCASSARLAGSSYNEQFFGPGTRLTVL.

The V call is TRBV19, the J call TRBJ2-1, with 10 bases matching TRBD2. Germline CDR1 LNHDA, CDR2 SQIVND (reference sequence). This CDR3 comprises 16 residues. The V and J ends lost 3 bases and 10 bases, in that order; junction bases with no gene match: 12. CDR3 in DNA: TGTGCCAGTAGTATTCCGGCTAGCGGGGGATACAGGGAGCAGTTCTTC. Its translation: CASSIPASGGYREQFF.

The chain carries TRBV6-5 and TRBJ1-6; no reliable D call. Looked up from germline, CDR1 is MNHEY and CDR2 is SVGAGI. Trimming removed 6 bases at V and 8 bases at J, with 17 bases between. The CDR3 loop spans 15 amino acids. The chain's CDR3 is CASSLYRGGDSPLHF. The CDR3 coding sequence is TGTGCCAGCAGCCTTTACCGGGGTGGGGATTCACCCCTCCACTTT.

The chain carries TRBV4-1 and TRBJ1-6; weak D call: TRBD1 (6 bases). CDR1 is MGHRA, CDR2 YSYEKL, per germline. The germline V and J ends were trimmed by 2 bases and 8 bases, with 16 bases remaining between them. The CDR3 contains 16 residues. CDR3 residues: CASSQPPGHSYSPLHF. The CDR3 DNA is TGCGCCAGCAGCCAACCCCCGGGACATTCATATTCACCCCTCCACTTT.

As to this clone: Other DNA sequences in the same sample also yield this CDR3. The rearrangement uses TRBV6-5 and TRBJ2-3; D is uncertain. Germline V gene lookup returns CDR1 MNHEY and CDR2 SVGAGI. The CDR3 is 13 amino acids. V dropped 4 bases and J dropped 4 bases, with 9 bases sitting between them. The CDR3, as DNA: TGTGCCAGCAGTTCCTTGGGCGCAGATACGCAGTATTTT. Translated: CASSSLGADTQYF.

This chain links TRBV13 with TRBJ2-3; TRBD1 matches 11 bases. Germline V gene lookup returns CDR1 PRHDT and CDR2 FYEKMQ (reference sequence). The V and J ends lost 5 bases and 4 bases, in that order; junction bases with no gene match: 5. The CDR3 is 15 amino acids. This chain's CDR3 is CASSLRTGGADTQYF. CDR3 in DNA: TGTGCCAGCAGCCTACGGACAGGGGGCGCAGATACGCAGTATTTT.

This chain uses TRBV9 with TRBJ2-3; 14 bases fit TRBD2. CDR1 SGDLS and CDR2 YYNGEE come from the germline V gene. This CDR3 has 17 amino acids. V trimming: 4 bases; J trimming: 6 bases; junction bases outside the gene matches: 10. CDR3 region: CASSPRGLAGVFDTQYF. For the CDR3, the DNA is TGTGCCAGCAGCCCCAGGGGACTAGCGGGAGTTTTTGATACGCAGTATTTT.

The V gene is TRBV9, the J gene TRBJ1-2; weak D call: TRBD1 (5 bases). This CDR3 contains 17 residues. Trimming cost V 2 bases and J 2 bases, with 19 bases left between them. Germline V gene data show CDR1 as SGDLS and CDR2 as YYNGEE. For the CDR3, the DNA is TGTGCCAGCAGCGTTCATCCAGGGAGGGACGGGAACTATGGCTACACCTTC. It is translated as CASSVHPGRDGNYGYTF.